The rows below give T cell receptor beta chains drawn from one sample of a study of OX40 agonist ivuxolimab in advanced cancers. Clones were sequenced by immunoSEQ multiplex PCR, and TCRdb holds only the in-frame ones, with some missing. The data show 12,000 or so clones, 85% to 90% seen once. This specimen was CD4+ or CD8+ T cells sorted from blood, taken in a trial of the OX40 agonist ivuxolimab. These receptor sequences come from an adult with an advanced solid tumor such as melanoma, head and neck, liver or kidney cancer. Each CDR3 is given with its conserved first and last residue. The D gene is left open where the match is weak.

>TRBV19|NA|TRBJ2-2
CASRYVATGELFF
>TRBV2|TRBD1|TRBJ1-1
CASSDNRGLNTEAFF
>TRBV5-1|NA|TRBJ2-5
CASSLEGSVQETQYF
>TRBV28|NA|TRBJ2-7
CASNSGAYEQYF
>TRBV6-5|NA|TRBJ1-4
CASSYLRGGEKLFF
>TRBV7-6|NA|TRBJ1-1
CASSLGSNTEAFF
>TRBV2|NA|TRBJ2-1
CASRGEGHGSQGPHEQFF
>TRBV29-1|NA|TRBJ2-1
CSVEGRASYNEQFF
>TRBV15|TRBD1|TRBJ2-7
CATSRDPGQGREQYF
>TRBV5-1|NA|TRBJ1-2
CASSLTGGGVGYTF
>TRBV29-1|TRBD1|TRBJ1-2
CSVEDRTGRGYTF
>TRBV7-3|NA|TRBJ2-1
CASSLGPATYNEQFF
>TRBV6-1|NA|TRBJ1-5
CASSSDRLGNQPQHF
>TRBV9|NA|TRBJ2-7
CASSVETAQTYEQYF
>TRBV11-2|TRBD2|TRBJ2-5
CASWTVGRANEQETQYF
>TRBV19|NA|TRBJ1-5
CAISTLAGNQPQHF
>TRBV6-5|NA|NA
CASSYSLDREVNEQYF
>TRBV30|NA|TRBJ2-7
CAWEDSHEQYF
>TRBV27|NA|TRBJ2-3
CASSSHMLGVGTDTQYF
>TRBV9|TRBD2|TRBJ2-1
CASSVDSQRGAYNEQFF